The subject of this entry is one T cell receptor beta chain. The sample comes from a study of blood T cell repertoires in COVID-19. Turning to the study itself: Samples taken during acute and convalescent COVID-19 were collected in the United States, Italy and Spain.

The CDR3 is 16 amino acids. Germline trimming cut 0 bases from V and 4 bases from J; bases unmatched to any gene: 7. The germline gives CDR1 ENHRY, CDR2 SYGVKD. Only in-frame clones appear in the TCRdb table, and some are missing; sequencing was by immunoSEQ multiplex PCR. The table has more than 35,000 clones, 88% seen once. The rearrangement links TRBV10-3 to TRBJ2-7, with 9 bases that match TRBD2. The source is a man between 65 and 79 years old with acute or convalescent COVID-19. The sample consisted of peripheral blood. CDR3 bases: TGTGCCATCAGTGAGTCGGGTAGCGGGAGCAATTACGAGCAGTACTTC. It encodes CAISESGSGSNYEQYF.